This TCR beta chain is from a study of T cell responses to AZD1222 COVID-19 vaccine. Assay: immunoSEQ multiplex PCR; the TCRdb copy retains only in-frame clones and omits some. The sample holds about 110,000 clones, around 84% seen once. This clone was recorded only once. Trimming cost V 5 bases and J 0 bases, with 11 bases left between them. CDR3 size: 14 residues. Germline V gives CDR1 SGHTA, CDR2 FQGNSA. V and J are TRBV7-2 and TRBJ2-7; a possible D gene is TRBD1 (5 bases). The starting material was peripheral blood, obtained on day 0 of AZD1222 vaccination. This clonotype was sampled from an adult in good health. CDR3 nucleotides: TGTGCCAGCAGCCCACAGGCCAACTCCTACGAGCAGTACTTC. This gives the protein CASSPQANSYEQYF.